This T cell receptor beta chain was sequenced in a study of shared clonotypes between healthy human individuals. Libraries were prepared by immunoSEQ multiplex PCR; TCRdb keeps only in-frame clonotypes and omits some of them. The data hold roughly 500,000 clones, with about 96% observed a single time. The CDR3 length is 12 residues. Trimming stripped 10 bases from V and 7 bases from J, with 16 bases between. Germline CDR1 is MDHEN and CDR2 is SYDVKM. To note about this clone: What it binds is not known.

Study-wide results and caveats: Approximately 5.1% was the fraction of naive CD4 clonotypes found shared across several donors.

The gene calls are TRBV28 and TRBJ1-2; no reliable D call. The receptor was isolated from a woman aged 30 to 39 in good health. What was sequenced was naive CD4+ T cells sorted from blood. Noted subset: CD45RA+ positively selected. The CDR3 sequence: CATHMEGGGYTF. The CDR3 nucleotides are TGTGCCACCCACATGGAGGGCGGTGGCTACACCTTC.